Listed below are T cell receptor beta chains from one sample, sequenced in a study of blood T cell repertoires in COVID-19. Repertoires were generated with immunoSEQ multiplex PCR, while TCRdb's copy carries only in-frame clones and drops some. Of 50,000 or so clones listed, 85% to 95% were seen once; the top ten hold 1%. The sample comprised peripheral blood. The receptors shown here come from a man between 60 and 75 years old with COVID-19, enrolled during active disease. Both conserved end residues are part of each CDR3. D genes are given only for firm matches. Clone size is not always given. Where it is, it says once, few, many or a class for expanded clones.

>14|once|-|TRBV30|TRBJ2-2
TGTGCCTGGAGTGTACTGTTGAACACCGGGGAGCTGTTTTTT
CAWSVLLNTGELFF
>17|-|TRBD1|TRBV24-1|TRBJ2-2
TGTGCCACCAGTGATTCTCCGGGACAGCTTAACACCGGGGAGCTGTTTTTT
CATSDSPGQLNTGELFF
>16|-|-|TRBV4-3|TRBJ2-3
TGCGCCAGCAGCCAAGCATGGAGGGCTAGCACAGATACGCAGTATTTT
CASSQAWRASTDTQYF
>15|-|-|TRBV4-1|TRBJ2-1
TGCGCCAGCAGTCCAAGGGAGGGGGCCTACAATGAGCAGTTCTTC
CASSPREGAYNEQFF
>15|-|-|TRBV5-1|TRBJ2-5
TGCGCCAGCAGCTCCACCCTCGGGGACCAAGAGACCCAGTACTTC
CASSSTLGDQETQYF
>15|once|TRBD1|TRBV9|TRBJ2-2
TGTGCCAGCAGCGGCCAGGGGGCGCGAGGCGGGGAGCTGTTTTTT
CASSGQGARGGELFF
>14|-|-|TRBV5-1|TRBJ2-1
TGCGCCAGCAGCGTTCAGGGGCTAAACAATGAGCAGTTCTTC
CASSVQGLNNEQFF
>17|-|TRBD1|TRBV24-1|TRBJ2-3
TGTGCCACCAGTGATTGGGACAGCTGGGAGAGCACAGATACGCAGTATTTT
CATSDWDSWESTDTQYF
>15|few|TRBD2|TRBV5-1|TRBJ2-7
TGCGCCAGCAGCTTGGCGGGGGGACGCTCCTACGAGCAGTACTTC
CASSLAGGRSYEQYF
>15|-|-|TRBV27|TRBJ2-1
TGTGCCAGCAGCCCCAGGGGGGTTCCCACAAATGAGCAGTTCTTC
CASSPRGVPTNEQFF
>13|-|-|TRBV29-1|TRBJ2-2
TGCGCAGGGAGACTAGTCAACACCGGGGAGCTGTTTTTT
CAGRLVNTGELFF
>16|-|TRBD2|TRBV28|TRBJ2-5
TGTGCCAGCAGTTTGTATAGGACTAGCGGGAGAGAGACCCAGTACTTC
CASSLYRTSGRETQYF
>18|few|TRBD2|TRBV5-6|TRBJ2-7
TGTGCCAGCAGCTTGAGTCCGGGACTAGCGGGATTTGGCTACGAGCAGTACTTC
CASSLSPGLAGFGYEQYF
>12|-|-|TRBV2|TRBJ1-4
TGTGCCAGCACAGGGTTCGATGAAAAACTGTTTTTT
CASTGFDEKLFF
>16|once|-|TRBV19|TRBJ1-2
TGTGCCAGTAGTTTAGGGGCACACAGGGCTCGATATGGCTACACCTTC
CASSLGAHRARYGYTF
>13|-|-|TRBV5-1|TRBJ2-7
TGCGCCAGCAGCTTGGAGAGGGCCTACGAGCAGTACTTC
CASSLERAYEQYF
>15|-|TRBD2|TRBV7-9|TRBJ2-1
TGTGCCAGCAGCGTATTAGCGGGAGGGTTAAATGAGCAGTTCTTC
CASSVLAGGLNEQFF
>12|-|-|TRBV2|TRBJ1-5
TGTGCCAGCAGACAGGCCAATCAGCCCCAGCATTTT
CASRQANQPQHF
>14|-|-|TRBV6-1|TRBJ1-1
TGTGCCAGCAGTGAACAGGGAACTCACACTGAAGCTTTCTTT
CASSEQGTHTEAFF
>16|-|-|TRBV11-2|TRBJ2-7
TGTGCCAGCAGCCCTGGGGGCTCTTATGGATTTTACGAGCAGTACTTC
CASSPGGSYGFYEQYF
>17|-|TRBD2|TRBV19|TRBJ2-1
TGTGCCAGTAGTATAGATGGAGCGGGGGTATTGCCGAATGAGCAGTTCTTC
CASSIDGAGVLPNEQFF
>13|-|TRBD1|TRBV9|TRBJ1-6
TGTGCCAGCAGCTCCGGGACAGGGAGGACCCTCCACTTT
CASSSGTGRTLHF
>14|-|-|TRBV6-5|TRBJ1-1
TGTGCCAGCAGTTTGACACCGATGAACACTGAAGCTTTCTTT
CASSLTPMNTEAFF
>14|-|-|TRBV4-1|TRBJ2-5
TGCGCCAGCAGCCAACGATTCGGCCAAGAGACCCAGTACTTC
CASSQRFGQETQYF
>11|-|-|TRBV5-8|TRBJ1-2
TGTGCCAGCACCAGGGGCTATGGCTACACCTTC
CASTRGYGYTF